A single sample is the source of the 11 T cell receptor beta chains below, sequenced in a study of regulatory T cells in long-lasting Graves disease. CDR3 regions were amplified by Arm-PCR using iRepertoire HTBI primers to build TCR beta libraries. A single record per CDR3 protein comes from TCRdb applying MiXCR to the multiplex PCR reads. The sample shows roughly 250,000 distinct CDR3 sequences, 18% of them seen only once. Time point noted: newly diagnosed GD, antithyroid drugs for less than 3 months. Following extraction of RNA from PBMCs, that RNA was used to make the TCR library. A further study also used this sample, focusing on T cells in Graves' hyperthyroidism and ophthalmopathy.

This specimen was peripheral blood mononuclear cells (PBMCs), taken at new diagnosis, from a patient treated with antithyroid drugs. The receptors were gathered from a woman aged 30 to 39 with Graves disease.

This clonotype was seen at least ten times. The chain couples TRBV20-1 to TRBJ1-1; 7 bases fit TRBD1. The CDR3 spans 14 residues. V dropped 3 bases and J dropped 1; count of bases not matched to a gene: 5. Germline V lookup: CDR1 DFQATT, CDR2 SNEGSKA (reference sequence). CDR3 nucleotides: TGCAGTGCTAGGTTGACAGGGACGAACACTGAAGCTTTCTTT. It encodes CSARLTGTNTEAFF.

The sample holds many counts of this clonotype. The genes are TRBV20-1 and TRBJ2-1; possible D gene TRBD2, 7 bases. This CDR3 comprises 14 residues. V gave up 5 bases and J gave up 4 bases, with 15 bases separating them. Per germline, CDR1 DFQATT and CDR2 SNEGSKA (reference sequence). In nucleotides, the CDR3 is TGCAGTGCTTTTTGGGGGGGCGCGTACAATGAGCAGTTCTTC. Its translation is CSAFWGGAYNEQFF.

This chain uses TRBV12-3 or TRBV12-4 with TRBJ1-1; 8 bases are a match to TRBD1. The CDR3 spans 16 residues. The junction had 16 bases not matched to a gene; V was cut back by 5 bases and J by 8 bases. The CDR3 bases are TGTGCCAGCAGTCCTGCCGTGACAGGGGAGGGCACCGAAGCTTTCTTT. Its protein is CASSPAVTGEGTEAFF.

This clonotype was seen repeatedly, ten times or more. J is TRBJ2-7 and V is TRBV12-3 or TRBV12-4; 7 bases match TRBD2. The V gene end was trimmed by 5 bases and the J gene end by 1 base; junction bases not matched to a gene: 8. The CDR3 sequence is 15 residues long. CDR3: CASSRRGDGSYEQYF. CDR3 sequence (DNA): TGTGCCAGCAGTCGCCGGGGGGACGGATCCTACGAGCAGTACTTC.

This clonotype was seen at least ten times. The chain is built from TRBV20-1 and TRBJ1-6; D is possibly TRBD1 (5 bases). The V end lost 3 bases, the J end lost 3 bases, and 6 bases lay between the germline ends. The CDR3 totals 13 residues. Germline lookup yields CDR1 DFQATT and CDR2 SNEGSKA (reference sequence). The chain's CDR3 is CSARTDYNSPLHF. The CDR3, as DNA: TGCAGTGCTAGGACAGACTATAATTCACCCCTCCACTTT.

The chain combines TRBV5-6 with TRBJ1-3; the D is unclear. V lost 3 bases, J lost 0 bases, and 7 bases lay in between. Germline-derived CDR1 and CDR2 are SGHDT and YYEEEE. There are 14 residues in the CDR3. In DNA form, the CDR3 reads TGTGCCAGCAGCTACGCTGGCTCTGGAAACACCATATATTTT. This gives the protein CASSYAGSGNTIYF.

The DNA for the CDR3 is TGCAGTGCTAGGGGACTAGCGGGGCTCAATGAGCAGTTCTTC. It yields the protein CSARGLAGLNEQFF. The V gene is TRBV20-1, the J gene TRBJ2-5; TRBD2 aligns across 13 bases. The end of the DNA aligns better with TRBJ2-1, so the J call may be wrong. This CDR3 has 14 residues. Germline lookup yields CDR1 DFQATT and CDR2 SNEGSKA (reference sequence).

The CDR3: CASSEGRLNEQFF. DNA of the CDR3: TGTGCCAGCAGCGAGGGACGGCTCAATGAGCAGTTCTTC. The chain combines TRBV5-6 with TRBJ2-1, with D tentatively TRBD1 or TRBD2 (5 bases each). The germline CDR1 and CDR2 sequences are SGHDT and YYEEEE. The CDR3 sequence is 13 residues long. V lost 4 bases, J lost 6 bases, and 11 bases lay in between.

This clonotype was seen at least ten times. The chain links TRBV6-1 to TRBJ1-4; 7 nucleotides align to TRBD1. The CDR3 runs 17 residues. Losses at the gene ends were 3 bases for V and 1 base for J; bases not matched to a gene: 8. Looked up from germline, CDR1 is MNHNS and CDR2 is SASEGT. In DNA form, the CDR3 reads TGTGCCAGCAGTGATTCGGGTAGGGGGCTAACTAATGAAAAACTGTTTTTT. Translated, it gives CASSDSGRGLTNEKLFF.

This clonotype was detected many times. The genes are TRBV7-2 and TRBJ2-1; D may match TRBD1 or TRBD2 (5 bases each). CDR1 and CDR2 (germline): SGHTA, FQGNSA. The V end was cut by 5 bases, the J end by 7 bases, with 9 bases between. The CDR3 is made up of 12 amino acids. CDR3 loop: CASSVWGNEQFF. CDR3 sequence (DNA): TGTGCCAGCAGCGTATGGGGGAATGAGCAGTTCTTC.

This clonotype was seen many times. The rearrangement links TRBV20-1 to TRBJ2-3; D not resolved. The CDR3 spans 12 residues. V was pared by 5 bases and J by 2 bases, with 8 bases between. Germline V lookup: CDR1 DFQATT, CDR2 SNEGSKA (reference sequence). The CDR3 DNA is TGCAGTGCTTCCCCAGACACAGATACGCAGTATTTT. It translates to CSASPDTDTQYF.